Listed below are T cell receptor beta chains from one sample, sequenced in a study of T cells expressing NK-cell markers. TCRdb re-called the 5' RACE reads; every CDR3 protein appears as one record, without DNA. The sample is made up of about 160,000 distinct CDR3 sequences, and the top ten hold around 20% of it. The sequenced sample was blood T cells: a sorted CD56 or NKG2C T cell subset, CD4+ or CD8+ T cells, or bulk PBMC T cells (not recorded which). The receptor set was obtained from a man aged 18-69 years in good health. CDR3s include the opening cysteine and the closing phenylalanine or tryptophan.

V gene	J gene	CDR3 protein
TRBV6-5	TRBJ2-7	CASSYSRDNSYEQYF
TRBV10-3	TRBJ2-1	CAISGSGQNYNEQFF
TRBV11-2	TRBJ2-4	CASSPPGVSGGAFPHIQYF
TRBV20-1	TRBJ1-5	CSAMAQGAAQPQHF
TRBV12-5	TRBJ2-2	CASGFGEGTGELFF
TRBV7-3	TRBJ2-3	CASSFSGGAVDTQYF
TRBV20-1	TRBJ2-1	CSARDTLTLRAYNEQFF
TRBV20-1	TRBJ2-3	CSAEPSGLTDTQYF
TRBV7-9	TRBJ2-1	CASSSLTGAAGPEQFF
TRBV28	TRBJ2-6	CASSANRGLGANVLTF
TRBV24-1	TRBJ2-7	CATSVGGEQYF
TRBV14	TRBJ2-5	CASSHIPRDTLQETQYF
TRBV5-3	TRBJ2-2	CARSLFSRKGDTGELFF
TRBV11-3	TRBJ2-2	CASSSYFPPGTGELFF
TRBV18	TRBJ2-6	CASSPPMGFAGANVLTF
TRBV28	TRBJ2-2	CASIPVAGVPGELFF
TRBV4-2	TRBJ2-4	CASSQIWGQLAKNIQYF
TRBV3-1	TRBJ1-2	CASREAGILYGYTF
TRBV3-1	TRBJ2-3	CASSQDPGGADTQYF
TRBV11-1	TRBJ2-5	CASSLSLAGGPYQETQYF
TRBV7-6	TRBJ2-1	CASSLDRQGSRNEQFF
TRBV19	TRBJ2-1	CASSLGTGGFGFF
TRBV12-3/TRBV12-4	TRBJ1-3	CASSIQGAWGNTIYF
TRBV27	TRBJ2-5	CASSRSGQETQYF
TRBV29-1	TRBJ1-2	CSAGQGNYGYTF
TRBV13	TRBJ2-4	CASSRGSGYIQYF
TRBV6-1	TRBJ1-5	CASRSRGINQPQHF
TRBV7-8	TRBJ2-1	CASSPRLIAGIEQFF
TRBV27	TRBJ2-7	CASSPTGSHPYEQYF
TRBV13	TRBJ2-1	CASRERQARYNEQFF
TRBV6-1	TRBJ1-1	CASSPGRANTEAFF
TRBV13	TRBJ1-2	CASEELTSNYGYTF
TRBV12-5	TRBJ1-1	CASGPPYGYTEAFF
TRBV11-2	TRBJ2-7	CASSNRQAYEQYF
TRBV12-3/TRBV12-4	TRBJ1-2	CASSGEDGPYGYTF
TRBV20-1	TRBJ2-3	CPGGSRVADTQYF
TRBV4-2	TRBJ2-7	CASSQDSDKHYEQYF
TRBV11-2	TRBJ2-1	CASSFMTGAYNEQFF
TRBV12-3/TRBV12-4	TRBJ2-3	CASSLGAIFGADTQYF
TRBV12-3/TRBV12-4	TRBJ2-1	CASSPGPHKDNEQFF
TRBV9	TRBJ2-3	CASSAWEGTNTDTQYF
TRBV28	TRBJ2-3	CASSRAGRPSTDTQYF
TRBV7-9	TRBJ2-1	CASRNGGPSNEQFF
TRBV27	TRBJ1-5	CASSLLGTGGSNQPQHF
TRBV12-3/TRBV12-4	TRBJ1-5	CASSEVVRQPQHF
TRBV20-1	TRBJ1-5	CSAPSVNSNQPQHF
TRBV5-1	TRBJ2-7	CAIPPGPGASYEQYF
TRBV6-1	TRBJ2-5	CASRLWPAGETQYF
TRBV19	TRBJ2-2	CASSTGTFQPGELFF
TRBV28	TRBJ2-2	CASSSGGPANTGELFF
TRBV7-9	TRBJ2-3	CASSLEASRPPRTQYF
TRBV4-1	TRBJ1-1	CASSQVEGGNTEAFF
TRBV6-1	TRBJ2-7	CASSERIPYYEQYF
TRBV13	TRBJ2-5	CASSFRTETPQYF
TRBV15	TRBJ2-7	CATSRGTSGNYEQYF
TRBV6-1	TRBJ1-4	CASSEPGTPTNEKLFF
TRBV5-4	TRBJ2-1	CASSFKAGVEQFF
TRBV6-1	TRBJ1-6	CASNPGQEWAALHF
TRBV14	TRBJ2-1	CASSRDRARYNEQFF